The rows below give T cell receptor beta chains drawn from one sample of a study of blood T cell repertoires in COVID-19. The assay was immunoSEQ multiplex PCR, and TCRdb's table has in-frame clones only and misses some. Seen here are 150,000 to 200,000 clones, 79% observed once, and the top ten hold around 8%. The specimen was peripheral blood. The receptors were gathered from an older woman with COVID-19, enrolled during active disease. CDR3s include the opening cysteine and the closing phenylalanine or tryptophan. A D gene is named only where the DNA matches it firmly. Only some rows state a clone size, as once, few, many or a class for expanded clones.

>.|TRBV15|18|TRBJ1-4|.
CATSRVLGGIATNEKLFF
TGTGCCACCAGCAGAGTTTTAGGAGGCATTGCAACTAATGAAAAACTGTTTTTT
>TRBD1|TRBV6-6|15|TRBJ2-7|.
CASSLEGTGGNEQYF
TGTGCCAGCAGTCTAGAGGGGACAGGGGGCAACGAGCAGTACTTC
>TRBD1|TRBV5-4|15|TRBJ1-2|once
CASSSYRGRVNGYTF
TGTGCCAGCAGCTCATACAGGGGGCGCGTTAATGGCTACACCTTC
>TRBD2|TRBV6-4|15|TRBJ2-5|medium-sized
CASSRLAGSQETQYF
TGTGCCAGCAGCCGACTAGCGGGGTCCCAAGAGACCCAGTACTTC
>.|TRBV11-2|16|TRBJ2-3|.
CASSSYPPPNTDTQYF
TGTGCCAGCAGCTCCTATCCTCCACCAAACACAGATACGCAGTATTTT
>.|TRBV6-1|16|TRBJ1-2|.
CASSEALAQGYYGYTF
TGTGCCAGCAGTGAAGCGCTGGCACAGGGATACTATGGCTACACCTTC
>.|TRBV23-1|15|TRBJ2-3|.
CASSHGQGSPDTQYF
TGCGCCAGCAGTCACGGGCAGGGCTCTCCAGATACGCAGTATTTT
>TRBD2|TRBV6-2/TRBV6-3|15|TRBJ2-1|.
CASSSGTRSGNEQFF
TGTGCCAGCAGCTCCGGGACTAGGTCTGGAAATGAGCAGTTCTTC
>.|TRBV5-6|13|TRBJ2-3|.
CASSLVPQGTQYF
TGTGCCAGCAGCTTGGTCCCCCAGGGTACGCAGTATTTT
>.|TRBV5-1|15|TRBJ2-5|.
CASSLGSSRGETQYF
TGCGCCAGCAGCTTGGGCAGCTCAAGAGGAGAGACCCAGTACTTC
>.|TRBV7-6|14|TRBJ2-2|few
CASSLTRNTGELFF
TGTGCCAGCAGTCTTACGAGGAACACCGGGGAGCTGTTTTTT
>.|TRBV5-1|16|TRBJ2-1|.
CASSLFSPSSYNEQFF
TGCGCCAGCAGCTTGTTTTCCCCGAGCTCCTACAATGAGCAGTTCTTC
>TRBD2|TRBV11-2|17|TRBJ2-5|.
CASSLIRTSGTKETQYF
TGTGCCAGCAGCTTAATCCGGACTAGCGGGACTAAAGAGACCCAGTACTTC
>.|TRBV27|13|TRBJ2-1|.
CASSSIIKGWQFF
TGTGCCAGCAGTAGTATAATCAAGGGGTGGCAGTTCTTC
>.|TRBV18|17|TRBJ1-6|.
CASSPLGGSSYNSPLHF
TGTGCCAGCTCACCACTTGGGGGGAGCTCCTATAATTCACCCCTCCACTTT
>.|TRBV7-9|14|TRBJ1-2|few
CASSSMGPRSGYTF
TGTGCCAGCAGCTCGATGGGGCCAAGGAGTGGCTACACCTTC
>TRBD1|TRBV11-2|14|TRBJ2-1|.
CASSLDREIDEQFF
TGTGCCAGCAGCTTGGACAGGGAGATAGATGAGCAGTTCTTC
>TRBD1|TRBV29-1|13|TRBJ1-4|.
CSVRQGIGEKLFF
TGCAGCGTTAGACAGGGGATAGGTGAAAAACTGTTTTTT
>.|TRBV7-3|16|TRBJ2-1|.
CASSREGGPPNNEQFF
TGTGCCAGCAGCCGAGAAGGGGGTCCCCCTAACAATGAGCAGTTCTTC
>TRBD1|TRBV5-4|14|TRBJ1-1|few
CASSLQGAPDEAFF
TGTGCCAGCAGCTTACAGGGGGCGCCCGATGAAGCTTTCTTT
>.|TRBV5-6|15|TRBJ2-6|.
CASSTSGSGANVLTF
TGTGCCAGCAGTACTTCAGGCTCTGGGGCCAACGTCCTGACTTTC
>.|TRBV30|12|TRBJ2-5|.
CAWSTQIETQYF
TGTGCCTGGAGCACCCAGATCGAGACCCAGTACTTC
>TRBD2|TRBV7-3|14|TRBJ2-1|.
CASSETSGKGEQFF
TGTGCCAGCAGTGAGACTAGCGGGAAGGGTGAGCAGTTCTTC
>.|TRBV11-2|15|TRBJ1-2|few
CASSSDRSRGHGYTF
TGTGCCAGCAGCTCCGACAGGTCCCGAGGCCATGGCTACACCTTC
>.|TRBV6-5|12|TRBJ2-7|.
CASNTGSYEQYF
TGTGCCAGCAACACCGGGAGCTACGAGCAGTACTTC
>.|TRBV28|13|TRBJ1-1|.
CASRPGGQTEAFF
TGTGCCAGCAGACCAGGAGGGCAAACTGAAGCTTTCTTT
>.|TRBV21-1|19|TRBJ2-3|.
CASSKGSGGDTSSTDTQYF
TGTGCCAGCAGCAAAGGGTCTGGGGGGGACACAAGTAGCACAGATACGCAGTATTTT
>TRBD1|TRBV10-2|14|TRBJ1-5|few
CASSELAGGYPQHF
TGCGCCAGCAGTGAGTTGGCAGGGGGCTATCCCCAGCATTTT
>TRBD2|TRBV19|15|TRBJ2-5|.
CASTPLAGGLETQYF
TGTGCCAGTACTCCGCTAGCGGGGGGGCTGGAGACCCAGTACTTC
>.|TRBV27|15|TRBJ1-5|.
CASRAAGAGNQPQHF
TGTGCCAGCAGAGCCGCGGGGGCAGGCAATCAGCCCCAGCATTTT
>.|TRBV6-5|15|TRBJ1-4|.
CASSYSGGAGEKLFF
TGTGCCAGCAGTTACTCTGGGGGGGCAGGTGAAAAACTGTTTTTT
>TRBD1|TRBV5-1|16|TRBJ2-3|.
CASSWTGQMGTDTQYF
TGCGCCAGCAGCTGGACAGGGCAAATGGGCACAGATACGCAGTATTTT
>TRBD1|TRBV10-3|16|TRBJ1-4|.
CAISVGRQGLEEKLFF
TGTGCCATCAGTGTGGGAAGACAGGGGCTGGAGGAAAAACTGTTTTTT
>.|TRBV5-5|14|TRBJ1-4|.
CASSFKGGNEKLFF
TGTGCCAGCAGCTTTAAAGGGGGTAATGAAAAACTGTTTTTT
>TRBD2|TRBV19|16|TRBJ2-3|.
CASSKGGLAVSDTQYF
TGTGCCAGTAGTAAAGGCGGACTAGCGGTGTCAGATACGCAGTATTTT
>TRBD2|TRBV10-3|18|TRBJ2-3|.
CAISNPRGSGSETDTQYF
TGTGCCATCAGTAACCCGCGGGGTAGCGGGAGTGAGACAGATACGCAGTATTTT
>TRBD2|TRBV5-5|16|TRBJ2-7|.
CASSLKAGPPSYEQYF
TGTGCCAGCAGCTTAAAAGCGGGACCCCCTTCCTACGAGCAGTACTTC
>.|TRBV25-1|15|TRBJ2-2|.
CASSEYFGGPGELFF
TGTGCCAGCAGTGAATATTTCGGGGGGCCCGGGGAGCTGTTTTTT
>.|TRBV6-5|14|TRBJ1-6|.
CASSYSFQGTPLHF
TGTGCCAGCAGTTACTCCTTTCAGGGGACACCCCTCCACTTT
>.|TRBV12-3/TRBV12-4|13|TRBJ1-5|.
CASSSAGPRPQHF
TGTGCCAGCAGTTCTGCGGGTCCGCGACCCCAGCATTTT
>TRBD1|TRBV19|15|TRBJ1-2|many
CASTYPDRGAFSYTF
TGTGCCAGTACCTATCCCGACAGGGGAGCCTTTAGCTACACCTTC
>.|TRBV6-2/TRBV6-3|16|TRBJ1-3|.
CASSTSPRASGNTIYF
TGTGCCAGCAGTACATCCCCCAGGGCCTCTGGAAACACCATATATTTT
>.|TRBV27|15|TRBJ1-1|.
CASFSAAGRNTEAFF
TGTGCCAGCTTTTCCGCTGCGGGGAGGAACACTGAAGCTTTCTTT
>.|TRBV11-3|16|TRBJ2-3|once
CASSLAGSVSTDTQYF
TGTGCCAGCAGCTTAGCCGGTAGCGTAAGCACAGATACGCAGTATTTT
>.|TRBV9|11|TRBJ1-1|.
CASSLTSTLEF
TGTGCCAGCAGCCTTACCTCGACACTGGAATTT
>TRBD1|TRBV5-1|15|TRBJ2-5|once
CASSFLQGALETQYF
TGCGCCAGCAGCTTCCTACAGGGGGCACTAGAGACCCAGTACTTC
>TRBD1|TRBV28|14|TRBJ1-5|.
CASSSPGQGQPQHF
TGTGCCAGCAGTTCACCGGGACAGGGTCAGCCCCAGCATTTT
>.|TRBV10-3|14|TRBJ2-1|.
CAIKPGLDYNEQFF
TGTGCCATCAAACCGGGACTCGACTACAATGAGCAGTTCTTC
>.|TRBV6-2/TRBV6-3|14|TRBJ1-1|few
CASSYPGMNTEAFF
TGTGCCAGCAGTTACCCTGGCATGAACACTGAAGCTTTCTTT
>.|TRBV11-2|15|TRBJ2-7|.
CASSLISGGRGEQYF
TGTGCCAGCAGCTTAATTAGCGGTGGGAGAGGCGAGCAGTACTTC
>TRBD2|TRBV7-2|15|TRBJ2-1|.
CASSPPGGGAYEQFF
TGTGCCAGCAGCCCACCGGGCGGGGGGGCCTATGAGCAGTTCTTC
>TRBD1|TRBV11-3|14|TRBJ2-3|.
CASSLGTGKDTQYF
TGTGCCAGCAGCTTAGGGACAGGGAAAGATACGCAGTATTTT